This T cell receptor beta chain was sequenced during a study of T cell repertoires in cytomegalovirus infection. Trimming at V came to 7 bases and at J to 4 bases, leaving 18 bases not matched to a gene. The CDR3 length is 18 residues. Germline V lookup: CDR1 MNHEY, CDR2 SMNVEV (reference sequence). Findings of the study overall: There were carriers of CMV plus the relevant HLA, and cumulative public TCR beta family frequency identified them.

One entry per CDR3 protein results from TCRdb running MiXCR on the reads. Of approximately 700,000 distinct CDR3 sequences in the sample, approximately 40% were seen once. This clonotype has just a few counts. The antigen remains unidentified. This TCR was sampled from a human donor in good health (CMV status not recorded). Some clones in this sample may be carry-over from other donors' samples. The chain employs TRBV27 and TRBJ1-5; 8 bases are shared with TRBD1. Sequencing input: PBMCs. The DNA of the CDR3 is TGTGCCAGCACTCCAATCCCCCCCCGGGACAGGTTTAATCAGCCCCAGCATTTT. It encodes CASTPIPPRDRFNQPQHF.